The rows below give T cell receptor beta chains drawn from one sample of a study. TCRdb called the RT-PCR reads again in MiXCR, with one record for every CDR3 protein. The sample includes about 680,000 distinct CDR3 sequences, approximately 14% of them seen just once. Sequencing was carried out using memory CD4+ T cells from blood. The receptor source for this set is a female donor in good health, serving as a healthy control. Both conserved end residues are part of each CDR3. A D gene is named only where the DNA matches it firmly. Clone size is given for some rows only: seen once, a few or many times, or a class if the clone is expanded.

D	V	size	J	DNA	CDR3
NA	TRBV6-5	few	TRBJ1-3	TGTGCCAGCAGTTACTCTATTCAGGGGTCTGGAAACACCATATATTTT	CASSYSIQGSGNTIYF
TRBD1	TRBV27	few	TRBJ2-7	TGTGCCAGCATTTCGGACAGGGACTCCTACGAGCAGTACTTC	CASISDRDSYEQYF
NA	TRBV20-1	NA	TRBJ1-1	TGCAGTGCTAGTGCGGGGGGCTGGATGAACACTGAAGCTTTCTTT	CSASAGGWMNTEAFF
NA	TRBV6-5	NA	TRBJ1-1	TGTGCCAGCAGTTACACCCTGGGTGACACTGAAGCTTTCTTT	CASSYTLGDTEAFF
NA	TRBV12-3/TRBV12-4	many	TRBJ2-2	TGTGCCAGCAGCATGGGGTCTGACGGGGAGCTGTTTTTT	CASSMGSDGELFF
NA	TRBV18	NA	TRBJ1-6	TGTGCCAGCTCACCCAATCCGACAGCCGCGAATTCACCCCTCCACTTT	CASSPNPTAANSPLHF
TRBD2	TRBV6-1	few	TRBJ2-7	TGTGCCAGCAGTGAAAGAGGGAGCGGGAGGCTGAACTACGAGCAGTACTTC	CASSERGSGRLNYEQYF
NA	TRBV6-2/TRBV6-3	many	TRBJ2-3	TGTGCCAGCAAGGGGTCCCACAGCACAGATACGCAGTATTTT	CASKGSHSTDTQYF
TRBD1	TRBV4-3	NA	TRBJ1-2	TGCGCCAGCAGCCAAGGGTCGGGACAGAGAAACTATGGCTACACCTTC	CASSQGSGQRNYGYTF
NA	TRBV4-1	NA	TRBJ1-6	TGCGCCAGCAGCCAAGCGGGCTCGGCGAGGTCCCTCCACTTT	CASSQAGSARSLHF
NA	TRBV6-5	many	TRBJ1-5	TGTGCCAGCAGCAGGTCCGGGAGCAATCAGCCCCAGCATTTT	CASSRSGSNQPQHF
NA	TRBV6-2/TRBV6-3	NA	TRBJ2-1	TGTGCCAGCAAGGGACAGACCGGGACTAGTGGGTTCTTC	CASKGQTGTSGFF
NA	TRBV12-3/TRBV12-4	NA	TRBJ1-1	TGTGCCAGCAGCCCGGCGGGGGGCCTAGGTGAAGCTTTCTTT	CASSPAGGLGEAFF
NA	TRBV30	many	TRBJ1-2	TGTGCCTGGAGTCCAGACAGGCCAGACCTCCTGAACTATGGCTACACCTTC	CAWSPDRPDLLNYGYTF
NA	TRBV9	few	TRBJ2-5	TGTGCCAGCAGCGTAGTCGCACAGGGAGAGACCCAGTACTTC	CASSVVAQGETQYF
NA	TRBV6-5	many	TRBJ1-2	TGTGCCAGCAGTCGGGGCCTTCCCGGACACTATGGCTACACCTTC	CASSRGLPGHYGYTF
NA	TRBV6-1	NA	TRBJ2-6	TGTGCCAGCAGTCCACGGGCCTCTGGGGCCAACGTCCTGACTTTC	CASSPRASGANVLTF
NA	TRBV11-2	NA	TRBJ1-2	TGTGCCAGCAGCTTAGGAACAGGGATTGGCTACACCTTC	CASSLGTGIGYTF
NA	TRBV29-1	NA	TRBJ2-3	TGCAGCTTGAGGAGGGGGTCGAGCACAGATACGCAGTATTTT	CSLRRGSSTDTQYF
TRBD2	TRBV27	NA	TRBJ2-5	TGTGCCAGCAGGCTAGCGGGAGGGTACCAAGAGACCCAGTACTTC	CASRLAGGYQETQYF
NA	TRBV29-1	many	TRBJ1-5	TGCAGCGTTGGACAACGCGATCAGCCCCAGCATTTT	CSVGQRDQPQHF
NA	TRBV20-1	few	TRBJ1-2	TGCAGTGCTCAACTGGCCGGTGGCTACACCTTC	CSAQLAGGYTF
NA	TRBV7-6	many	TRBJ1-4	TGTGCCAGCAGCTTAGACGGCCGCGAACTGTTTTTT	CASSLDGRELFF
TRBD2	TRBV6-1	many	TRBJ2-7	TGTGCCAGCAGCCCTGGACTAGCGGGAGCATCCTACGAGCAGTACTTC	CASSPGLAGASYEQYF
NA	TRBV12-3/TRBV12-4	few	TRBJ1-5	TGTGCCAGCAGTTTGGAAGGGCAGGGGAATCAGCCCCAGCATTTT	CASSLEGQGNQPQHF
NA	TRBV4-3	NA	TRBJ2-3	TGCGCCAGCAGCCGCACTTGGGGCAGGGTCAGCACAGATACGCAGTATTTT	CASSRTWGRVSTDTQYF
NA	TRBV7-2	once	TRBJ2-1	TGTGCCAGCAGCTTAGATTGGTACGGACGGGATGAGCAGTTCTTC	CASSLDWYGRDEQFF
NA	TRBV28	NA	TRBJ1-2	TGTGCCAGCACCTCTCCCGGAAGCTATGGCTACACCTTC	CASTSPGSYGYTF
TRBD1	TRBV7-9	NA	TRBJ2-3	TGTGCCAGCAGCCTCGAAAGGGCGACAGGGAGAGATACGCAGTATTTT	CASSLERATGRDTQYF
NA	TRBV7-2	many	TRBJ2-7	TGTGCCAGCAGCTTAGCGCCTGTCCCTTCATACGAGCAGTACTTC	CASSLAPVPSYEQYF
NA	TRBV15	NA	TRBJ1-5	TGTGCCACCAGCAGAGACCCGAGTAGCAATCAGCCCCAGCATTTT	CATSRDPSSNQPQHF
NA	TRBV10-3	few	TRBJ2-1	TGTGCCATCAGCCTCGGATCTTCCCACAATGAGCAGTTCTTC	CAISLGSSHNEQFF
TRBD1	TRBV14	NA	TRBJ1-2	TGTGCCAGCAGCCAAGACCCGGACAGGGCATTTGGTGGCTACACCTTC	CASSQDPDRAFGGYTF
NA	TRBV6-2/TRBV6-3	NA	TRBJ1-4	TGTGCCAGCAAAAAAACAGGGAATGAAAAACTGTTTTTT	CASKKTGNEKLFF
TRBD1	TRBV9	NA	TRBJ1-6	TGTGCCAGCAGCGCCGGGACAGGGTACTCACCCCTCCACTTT	CASSAGTGYSPLHF
NA	TRBV7-2	NA	TRBJ2-7	TGTGCCAGCTTACCTAGTCGGGACGAGCAGTACTTC	CASLPSRDEQYF
NA	TRBV2	few	TRBJ2-1	TGTGCCAGCAGAGGTGGGCAAGACAATGAGCAGTTCTTC	CASRGGQDNEQFF
TRBD2	TRBV7-3	many	TRBJ2-1	TGTGCCAGCAGCGCTCCGGGACTAGCGGGTGGCAATGAGCAGTTCTTC	CASSAPGLAGGNEQFF
NA	TRBV18	NA	TRBJ1-2	TGTGCCAGCTCACCAAACGACAGTGGCTACACCTTC	CASSPNDSGYTF
NA	TRBV6-2/TRBV6-3	few	TRBJ2-3	TGTGCCAGCCTAACGGCGGGTACGCAGTATTTT	CASLTAGTQYF
TRBD1	TRBV28	NA	TRBJ1-1	TGTGCCAGCAGACCAGGACAGGGGGTGTTGAACACTGAAGCTTTCTTT	CASRPGQGVLNTEAFF
NA	TRBV7-2	NA	TRBJ1-3	TGTGCCAGCAGCTTAGGCAGCCAAAACACCATATATTTT	CASSLGSQNTIYF
TRBD1	TRBV25-1	NA	TRBJ2-1	TGTGCCAGCAGTCGCAGTCCCGGACAGGGGGATGGCAATGAGCAGTTCTTC	CASSRSPGQGDGNEQFF
TRBD1	TRBV18	NA	TRBJ2-2	TGTGCCAGCTCGGCCCTTATACAGGGGAGCACCGGGGAGCTGTTTTTT	CASSALIQGSTGELFF
TRBD2	TRBV29-1	few	TRBJ2-3	TGCAGCGCTATACCGGGGGGGAAAAGGGCAGATACGCAGTATTTT	CSAIPGGKRADTQYF
NA	TRBV12-3/TRBV12-4	many	TRBJ1-5	TGTGCCAGCAGTTTCATGGTTAGCAATCAGCCCCAGCATTTT	CASSFMVSNQPQHF
NA	TRBV6-2/TRBV6-3	NA	TRBJ1-4	TGTGCCAGCAGTTACGACTCCTTGAAAGATAATGAAAAACTGTTTTTT	CASSYDSLKDNEKLFF
TRBD1	TRBV3-1	NA	TRBJ2-7	TGTGCCAGCAGCCAACTACAGGGGGCTGGGTACGAGCAGTACTTC	CASSQLQGAGYEQYF
NA	TRBV5-1	NA	TRBJ2-1	TGCGCCAGCAGCCCGCAGGGAGCCAATGAGCAGTTCTTC	CASSPQGANEQFF
NA	TRBV11-2	NA	TRBJ1-5	TGTGCCAGCAGCCAAGGAGAAAGCAATCAGCCCCAGCATTTT	CASSQGESNQPQHF
TRBD2	TRBV6-5	NA	TRBJ2-5	TGTGCCAGCAGCCGGCTAGCGGGGGCCCAGTACTTC	CASSRLAGAQYF
NA	TRBV5-1	NA	TRBJ1-1	TGCGCCAGTAGGCAGGGGTTAATCACTGAAGCTTTCTTT	CASRQGLITEAFF
NA	TRBV7-9	NA	TRBJ2-3	TGTGCCAGCAGCTTATGGGCAGGATTCACAGATACGCAGTATTTT	CASSLWAGFTDTQYF
NA	TRBV7-2	NA	TRBJ1-1	TGTGCCAGCAGCTACTCAGGGAGGAACACTGAAGCTTTCTTT	CASSYSGRNTEAFF
TRBD2	TRBV6-5	NA	TRBJ2-7	TGTGCCAGCAGTTTTCAAGCGGGGGCCTCCTACGAGCAGTACTTC	CASSFQAGASYEQYF
TRBD1	TRBV5-1	few	TRBJ2-7	TGCGCCAGCAGCGGGGACAGTTTCCCCTACGAGCAGTACTTC	CASSGDSFPYEQYF
TRBD2	TRBV6-2/TRBV6-3	few	TRBJ2-5	TGTGCCGGGCAGTTAGCGGGAGAAGAGACCCAGTACTTC	CAGQLAGEETQYF
NA	TRBV10-3	few	TRBJ2-7	TGTGCCATCAGTGAAACCGCTCCAGGAGAAATTTACTACGAGCAGTACTTC	CAISETAPGEIYYEQYF
NA	TRBV5-1	NA	TRBJ1-5	TGCGCCAGCAGCTCCTATGGGGGTGCTAGTCAGCCCCAGCATTTT	CASSSYGGASQPQHF
NA	TRBV27	many	TRBJ1-5	TGTGCCAGCAGTTCAGTGAATCAGCCCCAGCATTTT	CASSSVNQPQHF